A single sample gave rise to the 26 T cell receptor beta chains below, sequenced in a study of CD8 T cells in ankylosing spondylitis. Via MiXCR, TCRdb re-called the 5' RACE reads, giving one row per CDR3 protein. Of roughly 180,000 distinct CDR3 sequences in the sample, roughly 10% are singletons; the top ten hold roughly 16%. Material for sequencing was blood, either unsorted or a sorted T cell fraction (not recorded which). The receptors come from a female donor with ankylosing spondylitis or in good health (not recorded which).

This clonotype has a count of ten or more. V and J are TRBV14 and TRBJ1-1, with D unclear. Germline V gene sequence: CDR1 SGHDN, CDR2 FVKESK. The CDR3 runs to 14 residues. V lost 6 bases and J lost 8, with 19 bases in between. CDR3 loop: CASRRGTDGREAFF. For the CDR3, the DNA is TGTGCCAGCAGACGCGGAACGGACGGACGAGAAGCTTTCTTT.

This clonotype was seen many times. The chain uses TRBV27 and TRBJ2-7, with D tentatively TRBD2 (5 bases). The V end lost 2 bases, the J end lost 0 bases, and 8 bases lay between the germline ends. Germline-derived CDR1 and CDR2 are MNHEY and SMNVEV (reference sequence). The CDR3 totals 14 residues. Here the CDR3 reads CASSLLAASYEQYF. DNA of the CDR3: TGTGCCAGCAGTTTACTAGCTGCCTCCTACGAGCAGTACTTC.

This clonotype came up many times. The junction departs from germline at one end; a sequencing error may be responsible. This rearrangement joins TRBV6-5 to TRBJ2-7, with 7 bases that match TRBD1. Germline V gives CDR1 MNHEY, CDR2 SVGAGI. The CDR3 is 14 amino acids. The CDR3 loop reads CASSYAEFRDSPVF. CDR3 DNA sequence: TGTGCCAGCAGTTACGCAGAATTCCGGGACAGCCCGGTTTTC.

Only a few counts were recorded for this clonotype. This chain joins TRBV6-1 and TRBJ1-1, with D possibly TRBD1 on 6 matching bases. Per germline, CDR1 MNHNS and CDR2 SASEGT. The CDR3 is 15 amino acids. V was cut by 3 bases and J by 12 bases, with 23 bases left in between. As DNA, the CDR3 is TGTGCCAGCAGTGACAAGTGGGGGCGCCCCATTGGTCCTTTCTTT. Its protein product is CASSDKWGRPIGPFF.

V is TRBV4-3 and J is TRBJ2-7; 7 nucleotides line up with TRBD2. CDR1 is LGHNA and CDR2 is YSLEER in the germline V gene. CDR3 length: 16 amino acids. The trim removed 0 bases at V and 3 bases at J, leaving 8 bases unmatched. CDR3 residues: CASSQDGGGPNYEQYF. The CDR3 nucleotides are TGCGCCAGCAGCCAAGATGGGGGGGGACCTAACTACGAGCAGTACTTC.

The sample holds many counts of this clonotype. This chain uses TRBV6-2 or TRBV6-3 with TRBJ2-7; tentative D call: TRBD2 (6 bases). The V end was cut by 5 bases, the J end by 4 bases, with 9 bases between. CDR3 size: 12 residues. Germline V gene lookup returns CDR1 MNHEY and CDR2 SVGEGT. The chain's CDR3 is CASSGGEYEQYF. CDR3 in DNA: TGTGCCAGCAGTGGAGGGGAGTACGAGCAGTACTTC.

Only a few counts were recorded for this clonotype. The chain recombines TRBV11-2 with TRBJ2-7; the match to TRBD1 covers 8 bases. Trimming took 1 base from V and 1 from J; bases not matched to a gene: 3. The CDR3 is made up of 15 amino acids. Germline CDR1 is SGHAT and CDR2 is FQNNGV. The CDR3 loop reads CASSLGTGLSYEQYF. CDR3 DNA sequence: TGTGCCAGCAGCTTAGGGACAGGGCTTTCCTACGAGCAGTACTTC.

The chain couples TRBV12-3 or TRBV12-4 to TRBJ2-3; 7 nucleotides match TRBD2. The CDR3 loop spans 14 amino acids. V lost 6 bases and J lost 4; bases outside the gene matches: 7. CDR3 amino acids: CASSLGGRADTQYF. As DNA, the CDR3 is TGTGCCAGCAGCTTGGGGGGGAGGGCAGATACGCAGTATTTT.

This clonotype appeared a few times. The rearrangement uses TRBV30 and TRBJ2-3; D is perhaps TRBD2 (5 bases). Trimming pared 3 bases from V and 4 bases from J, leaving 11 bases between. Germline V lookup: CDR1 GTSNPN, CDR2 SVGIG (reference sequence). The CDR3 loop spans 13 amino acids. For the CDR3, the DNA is TGTGCCTGGAGCTGGACTTCAGCAGATACGCAGTATTTT. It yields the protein CAWSWTSADTQYF.

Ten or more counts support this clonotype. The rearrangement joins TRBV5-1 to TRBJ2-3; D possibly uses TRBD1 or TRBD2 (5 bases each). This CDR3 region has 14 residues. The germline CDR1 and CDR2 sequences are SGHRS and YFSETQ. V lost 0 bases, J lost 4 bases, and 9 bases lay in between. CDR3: CASSLEGTADTQYF. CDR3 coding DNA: TGCGCCAGCAGCTTGGAAGGGACCGCAGATACGCAGTATTTT.

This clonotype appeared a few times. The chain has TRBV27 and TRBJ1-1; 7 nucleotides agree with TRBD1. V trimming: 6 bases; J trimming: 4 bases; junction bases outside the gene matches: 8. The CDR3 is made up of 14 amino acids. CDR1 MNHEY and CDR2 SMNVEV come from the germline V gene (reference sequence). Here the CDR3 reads CASSKLTGSTEAFF. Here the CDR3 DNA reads TGTGCCAGCAGCAAGCTGACAGGGAGCACTGAAGCTTTCTTT.

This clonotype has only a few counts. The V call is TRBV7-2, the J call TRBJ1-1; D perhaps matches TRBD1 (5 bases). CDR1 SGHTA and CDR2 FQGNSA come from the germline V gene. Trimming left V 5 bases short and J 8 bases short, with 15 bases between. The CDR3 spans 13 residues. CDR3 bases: TGTGCCAGCAGCCCCGGATCAGGGACCGAAGCTTTCTTT. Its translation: CASSPGSGTEAFF.

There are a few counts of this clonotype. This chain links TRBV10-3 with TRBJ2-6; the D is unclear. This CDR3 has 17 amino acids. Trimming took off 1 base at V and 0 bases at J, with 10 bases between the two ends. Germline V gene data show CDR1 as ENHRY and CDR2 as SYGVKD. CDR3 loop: CAISEYKAPSGANVLTF. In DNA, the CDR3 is TGTGCCATCAGTGAGTATAAGGCCCCCTCTGGGGCCAACGTCCTGACTTTC.

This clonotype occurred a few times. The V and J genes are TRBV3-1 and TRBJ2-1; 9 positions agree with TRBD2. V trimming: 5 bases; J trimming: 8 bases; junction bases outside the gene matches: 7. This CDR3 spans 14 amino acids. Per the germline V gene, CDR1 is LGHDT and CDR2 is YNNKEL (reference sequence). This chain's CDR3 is CASSGAGGIDEQFF. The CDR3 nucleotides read TGTGCCAGCAGCGGAGCGGGAGGAATCGATGAGCAGTTCTTC.

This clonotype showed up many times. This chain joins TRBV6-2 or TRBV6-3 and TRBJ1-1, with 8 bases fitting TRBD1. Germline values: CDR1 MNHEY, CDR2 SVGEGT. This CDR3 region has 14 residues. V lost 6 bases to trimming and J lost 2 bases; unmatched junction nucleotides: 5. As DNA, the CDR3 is TGTGCCAGCAGACTAACAGGGGGAAACACTGAAGCTTTCTTT. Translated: CASRLTGGNTEAFF.

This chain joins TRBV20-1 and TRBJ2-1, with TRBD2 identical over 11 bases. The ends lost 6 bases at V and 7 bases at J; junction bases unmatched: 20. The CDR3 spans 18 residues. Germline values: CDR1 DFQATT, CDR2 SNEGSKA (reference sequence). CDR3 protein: CSARTGFSGRVYRNEQFF. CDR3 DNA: TGCAGTGCCAGGACAGGCTTTAGCGGGAGGGTATATAGAAATGAGCAGTTCTTC.

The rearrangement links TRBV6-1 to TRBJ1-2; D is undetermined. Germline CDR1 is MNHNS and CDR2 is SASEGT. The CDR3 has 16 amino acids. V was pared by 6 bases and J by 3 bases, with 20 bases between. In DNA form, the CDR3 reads TGTGCCAGCAGAAACCAACATCACGGCAGTCACTATGGCTACACCTTC. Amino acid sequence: CASRNQHHGSHYGYTF.

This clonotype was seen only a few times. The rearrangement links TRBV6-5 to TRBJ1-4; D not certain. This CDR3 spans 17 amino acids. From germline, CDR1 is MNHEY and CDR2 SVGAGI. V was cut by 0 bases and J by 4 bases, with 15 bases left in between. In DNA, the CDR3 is TGTGCCAGCAGTTACTCGATCCCTGGGAGTATTAATGAAAAACTGTTTTTT. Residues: CASSYSIPGSINEKLFF.

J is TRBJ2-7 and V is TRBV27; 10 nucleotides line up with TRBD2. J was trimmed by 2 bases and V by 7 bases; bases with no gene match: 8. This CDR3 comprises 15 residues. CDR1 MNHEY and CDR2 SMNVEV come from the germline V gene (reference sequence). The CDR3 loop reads CASIKLAGPTYEQYF. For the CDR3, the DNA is TGTGCCAGCATTAAACTAGCGGGACCCACCTACGAGCAGTACTTC.

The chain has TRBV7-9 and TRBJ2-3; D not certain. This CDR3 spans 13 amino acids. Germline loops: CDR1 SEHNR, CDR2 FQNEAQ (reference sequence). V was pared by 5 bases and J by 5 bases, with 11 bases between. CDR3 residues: CASSDSTIDTQYF. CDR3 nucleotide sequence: TGTGCCAGCAGCGACTCGACAATAGATACGCAGTATTTT.

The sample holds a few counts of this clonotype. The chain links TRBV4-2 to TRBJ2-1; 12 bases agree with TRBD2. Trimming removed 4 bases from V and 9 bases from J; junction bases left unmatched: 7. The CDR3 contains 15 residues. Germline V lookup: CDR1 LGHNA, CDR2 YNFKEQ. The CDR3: CASSLRTSGKSEQFF. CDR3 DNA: TGTGCCAGCAGCCTTCGGACTAGCGGGAAAAGTGAGCAGTTCTTC.

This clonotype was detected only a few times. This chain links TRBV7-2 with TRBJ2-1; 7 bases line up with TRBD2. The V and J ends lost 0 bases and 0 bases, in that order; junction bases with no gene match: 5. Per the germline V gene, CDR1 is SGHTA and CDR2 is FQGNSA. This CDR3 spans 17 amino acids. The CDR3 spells CASSLAASGGSYNEQFF. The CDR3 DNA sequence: TGTGCCAGCAGCTTAGCGGCTAGCGGTGGCTCCTACAATGAGCAGTTCTTC.

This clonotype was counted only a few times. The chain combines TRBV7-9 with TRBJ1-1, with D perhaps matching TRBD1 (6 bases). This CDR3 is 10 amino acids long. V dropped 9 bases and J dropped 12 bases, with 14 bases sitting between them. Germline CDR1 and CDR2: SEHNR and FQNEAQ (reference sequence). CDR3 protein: CASRRTVTFF. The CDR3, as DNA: TGTGCCAGTAGGAGGACAGTAACTTTCTTT.

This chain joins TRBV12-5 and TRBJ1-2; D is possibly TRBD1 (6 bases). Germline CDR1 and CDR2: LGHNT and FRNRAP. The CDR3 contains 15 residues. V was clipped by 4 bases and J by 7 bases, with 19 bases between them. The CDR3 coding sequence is TGTGCTAGTGGTTCGGGGGCGGGAGGAGGTGGTGGCTACACCTTC. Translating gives CASGSGAGGGGGYTF.

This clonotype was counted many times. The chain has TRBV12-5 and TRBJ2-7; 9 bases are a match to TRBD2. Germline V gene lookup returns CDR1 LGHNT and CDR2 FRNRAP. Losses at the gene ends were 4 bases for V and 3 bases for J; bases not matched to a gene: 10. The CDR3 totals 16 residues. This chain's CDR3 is CASGWSIAGEFYEQYF. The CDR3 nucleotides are TGTGCTAGTGGTTGGTCGATAGCGGGAGAGTTCTACGAGCAGTACTTC.

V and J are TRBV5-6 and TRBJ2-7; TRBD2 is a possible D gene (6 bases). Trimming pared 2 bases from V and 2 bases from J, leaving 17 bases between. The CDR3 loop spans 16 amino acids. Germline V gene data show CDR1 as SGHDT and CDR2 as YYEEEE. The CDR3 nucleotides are TGTGCCAGCAGCTTACCTCCCGGGACTCTCCCCTACGAGCAGTACTTC. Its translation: CASSLPPGTLPYEQYF.